These 10 T cell receptor beta chains share one sample of origin, sequenced in a study of beta chain features in type 1 diabetes. What these receptors recognize is not known. As every portion of the isolated RNA was reverse transcribed, the sequencing read expressed TCRB transcripts. Sequencing was performed with immunoSEQ multiplex PCR; in TCRdb, only in-frame clones are kept and a portion is missing. The sample records tens of thousands of clones, approximately 69% being singletons. Whole-study results and caveats: Shorter TCRB CDR3s, moderately but significantly so, were found in Type 1 diabetes patients in all four CD4+ subsets.

Sample: Tregs from blood. Source of these receptors: a man aged 18-30 years with type 1 diabetes.

This chain links TRBV10-3 with TRBJ2-5; 10 bases are shared with TRBD1. Germline values: CDR1 ENHRY, CDR2 SYGVKD. This CDR3 contains 15 residues. J was trimmed by 6 bases and V by 4 bases; bases with no gene match: 8. The CDR3, as DNA: TGTGCCATCAGTGTTTCTCCGGGACAGGGGCAGACCCAGTACTTC. The encoded protein is CAISVSPGQGQTQYF.

The CDR3 bases are TGTGCCAGCAGCTTACAGACAGCCTACCCTTACAATGAGCAGTTCTTC. Protein product: CASSLQTAYPYNEQFF. This chain joins TRBV7-2 and TRBJ2-1; possibly TRBD1 for D (5 bases). Between the trimmed V and J ends, which lost 2 bases and 4 bases, there was a span of 15 bases. This CDR3 comprises 16 residues. The germline V gene has CDR1 SGHTA and CDR2 FQGNSA.

This clone was observed once. This rearrangement joins TRBV30 to TRBJ1-1; a possible D gene is TRBD1 (6 bases). Germline CDR1 and CDR2: GTSNPN and SVGIG (reference sequence). The V end lost 2 bases, the J end lost 11 bases, and 21 bases lay between the germline ends. This CDR3 has 14 amino acids. The CDR3 bases are TGTGCCTGGAGTCCTTTATATCCAGGGGCCTGGGCTTTCTTT. Its translation is CAWSPLYPGAWAFF.

This clone was counted a single time. The V gene is TRBV18, the J gene TRBJ1-1; a weak D match, TRBD1 (5 bases). The germline gives CDR1 KGHSH, CDR2 LQKENI. This CDR3 has 17 amino acids. V gave up 2 bases and J gave up 1 base, with 17 bases separating them. The CDR3, as DNA: TGTGCCAGCTCACCAGTCGGCGGCGGGGGGTGGAACACTGAAGCTTTCTTT. This codes for CASSPVGGGGWNTEAFF.

This rearrangement joins TRBV30 to TRBJ2-1; D gene unclear. Per the germline V gene, CDR1 is GTSNPN and CDR2 is SVGIG (reference sequence). V lost 2 bases and J 9 bases, leaving 14 bases between the germline ends. The CDR3 is made up of 13 amino acids. CDR3 sequence reads: CAWSRSSVGEQFF. The CDR3 bases are TGTGCCTGGAGTCGTAGTTCTGTCGGTGAGCAGTTCTTC.

The chain links TRBV29-1 to TRBJ2-7, with D perhaps TRBD2 (5 bases). Germline CDR1 is SQVTM and CDR2 is ANQGSEA. The CDR3 is made up of 13 amino acids. The germline V and J ends were trimmed by 4 bases and 4 bases, with 14 bases remaining between them. CDR3 sequence reads: CSVVGAGRYEQYF. The CDR3 nucleotides read TGCAGCGTTGTGGGAGCTGGGCGGTACGAGCAGTACTTC.

This rearrangement joins TRBV28 to TRBJ2-7; D uncertain. Germline lookup yields CDR1 MDHEN and CDR2 SYDVKM. V lost 2 bases, J lost 2 bases, and 7 bases lay in between. This CDR3 is built from 13 residues. The chain's CDR3 is CASSLQEPYEQYF. The CDR3 DNA follows: TGTGCCAGCAGTTTACAGGAACCCTACGAGCAGTACTTC.

The chain links TRBV12-5 to TRBJ2-3; 7 bases agree with TRBD2. The CDR3 is 14 amino acids. The germline CDR1 and CDR2 sequences are LGHNT and FRNRAP. With 7 bases clipped from V and 5 bases from J, the junction kept 9 bases outside the gene matches. In DNA, the CDR3 is TGTGCTAGTGCCCGCGCCGGGGGGAGAGATACGCAGTATTTT. Residues: CASARAGGRDTQYF.

The chain recombines TRBV4-3 with TRBJ2-5; TRBD2 is a possible D gene (6 bases). The DNA end is a closer match to TRBJ2-7, so the J assignment may be wrong. Germline CDR1 reads LGHNA; CDR2 reads YSLEER. CDR3 length: 16 residues. DNA for the CDR3: TGCGCCAGCAGCCAAGACGGCGGGGCTCGGTTCGGCGAGCAGTACTTC. Amino acids: CASSQDGGARFGEQYF.

The rearrangement joins TRBV5-1 to TRBJ2-5; D is perhaps TRBD2 (5 bases). The DNA end is a closer match to TRBJ2-7, so the J assignment may be wrong. The germline V gene has CDR1 SGHRS and CDR2 YFSETQ. The CDR3 totals 14 residues. The DNA of the CDR3 is TGCGCCAGCAGCTTGGGTGGCGGGTTCTACGAGCAGTACTTC. Its translation: CASSLGGGFYEQYF.